This T cell receptor (beta chain) was identified during a study of tumor-infiltrating lymphocytes in primary liver carcinoma. Extraction of RNA together with DNA used about 18-31 mg of unsorted bulk tissue. This CDR3 has 14 residues. Trimming pared 4 bases from V and 8 bases from J, leaving 17 bases between. The germline V gene has CDR1 SGHAT and CDR2 FQNNGV. The template, 450 to 650 ng total RNA, yielded TCR beta cDNA made with a constant-region primer. Investigators got TCR beta libraries out of three nested multiplex PCR rounds, done with slightly modified ARM-PCR. PCR rounds one and two used TRBV1-TRBV30 forward primers with a C-beta reverse primer for 10 cycles each. TCRdb redid the calling of the multiplex PCR reads with MiXCR, one entry per CDR3 protein. The sample comprises 90,000 to 150,000 distinct CDR3 sequences, around two thirds of which are singletons, and 9.3% rests with the top ten.

This chain joins TRBV11-2 and TRBJ1-2, with D possibly matching TRBD1 (5 bases). Sequencing used liver tumor tissue from sampling region 1. Subset meaning: tumor region T1, superior pole. The clonotype comes from a woman aged 60-75 years with primary liver carcinoma and hepatitis B virus infection. Here the CDR3 DNA reads TGTGCCAGCAGCTCTCAAAGGGGAGATATGGGCTACACCTTC. Translated, it gives CASSSQRGDMGYTF. Full variable domain (remainder filled in from reference TRBV11-2 and TRBJ1-2): EAGVAQSPRYKIIEKRQSVAFWCNPISGHATLYWYQQILGQGPKLLIQFQNNGVVDDSQLPKDRFSAERLKGVDSTLKIQPAKLEDSAVYLCASSSQRGDMGYTFGSGTRLTVV.